Listed here are 30 T cell receptor beta chains from one sample, sequenced in a study of vaccination effects on CD4 cells after COVID-19. These receptors' targets are unknown. Here immunoSEQ multiplex PCR was the method, and the copy in TCRdb shows in-frame clones only, minus some. The sample yields 29,000 or so clones, roughly four fifths seen once. Prior to sequencing, the ViraFEST assay stimulated PBMC with viral peptide pools, which expanded the antigen-specific CD4+ T cells. Upon completion of 10 days in culture, CD4+ T cells were isolated. Participants received two doses of either the BNT162b2 or mRNA-1273 vaccine. The sample here was CD4+ T cells from PBMCs cultured with HCoV-OC43 spike peptides, taken after COVID-19 vaccination. Subset: HCoV-OC43 spike overlapping peptide pool stimulation. All receptors come from a human donor who received a COVID-19 vaccine.

This chain joins TRBV3-1 (or the pseudogene TRBV3-2) and TRBJ2-7, with D possibly called TRBD1 or TRBD2 (5 bases each). The germline CDR1 and CDR2 sequences are LGHDT and YNNKEL (reference sequence). CDR3 size: 15 residues. Trimming took 5 bases from V and 1 from J, leaving 15 bases between them. The CDR3 region is CASSGGRTYSYEQYF. In nucleotides, the CDR3 is TGTGCCAGCAGCGGGGGAAGGACTTATTCCTACGAGCAGTACTTC.

The chain combines TRBV29-1 with TRBJ2-5; D not resolved. The germline V gene encodes CDR1 SQVTM and CDR2 ANQGSEA. Trimming took off 4 bases at V and 4 bases at J, with 13 bases between the two ends. The CDR3 extends over 13 amino acids. The CDR3 is CSVALVLAETQYF. The CDR3 DNA reads as TGCAGCGTTGCCCTGGTCTTAGCAGAGACCCAGTACTTC.

This chain connects TRBV30 to TRBJ2-5; the D is unclear. There are 12 residues in the CDR3. Germline V gives CDR1 GTSNPN, CDR2 SVGIG (reference sequence). The V end lost 2 bases, the J end lost 7 bases, and 11 bases lay between the germline ends. The DNA of the CDR3 is TGTGCCTGGAGTCCTCAAACCTTGACCCAGTACTTC. Translated, it gives CAWSPQTLTQYF.

V gene TRBV11-2 combines with J gene TRBJ2-3; perhaps TRBD1 as D (6 bases). The CDR3 is 15 amino acids. Between the trimmed V and J ends, which lost 0 bases and 4 bases, there was a span of 11 bases. Germline V lookup: CDR1 SGHAT, CDR2 FQNNGV. CDR3 nucleotides: TGTGCCAGCAGCTTAGACAGGGGTCGCCCAGATACGCAGTATTTT. It translates to CASSLDRGRPDTQYF.

This clone has only one observation. The rearrangement uses TRBV2 and TRBJ2-1, with TRBD2 matching over 10 bases. Germline CDR1 and CDR2: SNHLY and FYNNEI. The length of the CDR3 is 18 residues. The V segment lost 3 bases and the J segment 9 bases; nucleotides outside the gene matches: 17. The CDR3 DNA follows: TGTGCCAGCAGTGAGACGGGTTTAGCGGGGGGCCTGCGCTCTGAGCAGTTCTTC. Residues: CASSETGLAGGLRSEQFF.

V gene TRBV19 combines with J gene TRBJ2-1; a weak D match, TRBD1 (5 bases). This CDR3 comprises 14 residues. Germline loops: CDR1 LNHDA, CDR2 SQIVND (reference sequence). V was clipped by 6 bases and J by 7 bases, with 16 bases between them. The CDR3 DNA follows: TGTGCCAGTAGCCCGCGACAGAGGTGGAATGAGCAGTTCTTC. This sequence encodes CASSPRQRWNEQFF.

This clone was detected only once. The rearrangement joins TRBV27 to TRBJ1-5, with 8 nucleotides matching TRBD1. The CDR3 has 16 amino acids. Germline CDR1 MNHEY, CDR2 SMNVEV (reference sequence). Unmatched junction bases numbered 10, after V lost 2 bases and J lost 7 bases. The CDR3 region has the DNA TGTGCCAGCAGTTTAACCGTTCAGGGGGCTGAACAGCCCCAGCATTTT. Encoded protein: CASSLTVQGAEQPQHF.

The chain is built from TRBV18 and TRBJ1-3; TRBD1 might be the D (6 bases). Germline CDR1 and CDR2: KGHSH and LQKENI. The CDR3 consists of 15 residues. V was pared by 2 bases and J by 2 bases, with 10 bases between. CDR3 sequence: CASSPVRGTGNTIYF. The CDR3 DNA reads as TGTGCCAGCTCACCAGTCAGGGGAACTGGAAACACCATATATTTT.

The chain links TRBV3-1 (or the pseudogene TRBV3-2) to TRBJ1-2; unclear D gene. CDR1 and CDR2 from the germline V gene are LGHDT and YNNKEL (reference sequence). The CDR3 is 14 amino acids. The V and J ends lost 5 bases and 5 bases respectively, with 15 bases between them. CDR3: CASSRRSGGYGYTF. The CDR3 DNA reads TGTGCCAGCAGCAGGAGGTCAGGAGGGTATGGCTACACCTTC.

This chain uses TRBV5-4 with TRBJ2-1; TRBD2 agrees at 9 bases. The trim removed 4 bases at V and 6 bases at J, leaving 8 bases unmatched. The germline V gene encodes CDR1 SGHNT and CDR2 YYREEE (reference sequence). The length of the CDR3 is 15 residues. CDR3 in amino acids: CASSAPGLAVNEQFF. The CDR3 DNA sequence: TGTGCCAGCAGCGCTCCGGGACTAGCTGTCAATGAGCAGTTCTTC.

This chain links TRBV3-1 (or the pseudogene TRBV3-2) with TRBJ2-1; TRBD1 matches 8 bases. CDR1 is LGHDT, CDR2 YNNKEL, per germline (reference sequence). V dropped 3 bases and J dropped 1; count of bases not matched to a gene: 5. The CDR3 consists of 16 residues. CDR3 DNA: TGTGCCAGCAGCCAGTACAGGGGGAAATCCTACAATGAGCAGTTCTTC. Translated, it gives CASSQYRGKSYNEQFF.

The chain combines TRBV20-1 with TRBJ2-1; no definite D call. V shed 1 base and J shed 4 bases, with 2 bases lying between them. The CDR3 runs 11 residues. CDR1 is DFQATT and CDR2 is SNEGSKA in the germline V gene (reference sequence). In DNA, the CDR3 is TGCAGTGCTAGAGTATACAATGAGCAGTTCTTC. This translates into CSARVYNEQFF.

This clone was seen a single time. The chain links TRBV5-4 to TRBJ2-5, with 9 bases identical to TRBD1. This CDR3 has 15 amino acids. CDR1 is SGHNT, CDR2 YYREEE, per germline (reference sequence). Trimming took 4 bases from V and 5 from J; bases not matched to a gene: 9. CDR3 in DNA: TGTGCCAGCAGCCAAAAATACAGGGGGCTCGAGACCCAGTACTTC. Translation: CASSQKYRGLETQYF.

CDR3: CASSQVDMGLYNEQFF. The CDR3 coding sequence is TGCGCCAGCAGCCAAGTTGACATGGGGCTTTACAATGAGCAGTTCTTC. V usage is TRBV4-1 and J usage is TRBJ2-1, with D perhaps matching TRBD1 (5 bases). Trimming took off 1 base at V and 4 bases at J, with 14 bases between the two ends. The CDR3 totals 16 residues. Germline values: CDR1 MGHRA, CDR2 YSYEKL.

The rearrangement uses TRBV11-2 and TRBJ1-6; TRBD1 matches 8 bases. The CDR3 covers 15 residues. The germline V gene has CDR1 SGHAT and CDR2 FQNNGV. V was pared by 4 bases and J by 7 bases, with 6 bases of the junction left unmatched. The CDR3 region is CASSYGGQVNSPLHF. CDR3 sequence (DNA): TGTGCCAGCAGCTACGGGGGACAGGTGAATTCACCCCTCCACTTT.

The chain carries TRBV14 and TRBJ1-4; TRBD1 agrees at 9 bases. In germline, CDR1 is SGHDN, CDR2 FVKESK. The CDR3 runs to 14 residues. The V and J ends lost 5 bases and 3 bases, in that order; junction bases with no gene match: 1. CDR3 in amino acids: CASSWDRANEKLFF. The DNA of the CDR3 is TGTGCCAGCAGCTGGGACAGGGCTAATGAAAAACTGTTTTTT.

V gene TRBV23-1 combines with J gene TRBJ1-2; D gene unclear. TRBV23-1 carries the ORF label, with uncertain function. Deletions cut 3 bases from V and 4 bases from J, with 15 bases between. The CDR3 loop spans 15 amino acids. In DNA, the CDR3 is TGCGCCAGCAGTCACCCGGGAAGGCGTACCTATGGCTACACCTTC. Its protein product is CASSHPGRRTYGYTF.

The J gene is TRBJ2-7, the V gene TRBV6-5, with 9 bases fitting TRBD2. CDR1 MNHEY and CDR2 SVGAGI come from the germline V gene. Trimming removed 4 bases from V and 9 bases from J; junction bases left unmatched: 7. The CDR3 consists of 13 residues. Here the CDR3 reads CASSSGGRERQYF. CDR3 coding DNA: TGTGCCAGCAGTTCGGGCGGGAGGGAACGGCAGTACTTC.

The rearrangement joins TRBV4-1 to TRBJ2-7; the D call may be TRBD1 or TRBD2 (5 bases each). Per the germline V gene, CDR1 is MGHRA and CDR2 is YSYEKL. Trimming shortened V by 5 bases and J by 6 bases, and 23 bases separated the two germline ends. The CDR3 has 16 amino acids. For the CDR3, the DNA is TGCGCCAGCAGCTCCCTGGACATCCTAGCTTTTGGCGAGCAGTACTTC. Protein product: CASSSLDILAFGEQYF.

The chain links TRBV19 to TRBJ1-5; 7 positions agree with TRBD1. From germline, CDR1 is LNHDA and CDR2 SQIVND (reference sequence). This CDR3 contains 14 residues. V shed 7 bases, J shed 3 bases, and the junction held 6 bases outside the gene matches. The CDR3 here is CASTLGTDNQPQHF. In DNA form, the CDR3 reads TGTGCCAGTACCCTGGGGACAGACAATCAGCCCCAGCATTTT.

The V call is TRBV30, the J call TRBJ1-5; maybe TRBD1 (5 bases). From germline, CDR1 is GTSNPN and CDR2 SVGIG (reference sequence). Trimming cost V 2 bases and J 2 bases, with 7 bases left between them. The CDR3 consists of 13 residues. The CDR3 sequence is CAWSLQGNQPQHF. The CDR3 DNA sequence: TGTGCCTGGAGTTTACAGGGCAATCAGCCCCAGCATTTT.

Written as DNA, the CDR3 is TGTGCCAGCAGCTTCCTGGGTCAAGAGACCCAGTACTTC. Amino acid sequence: CASSFLGQETQYF. The rearrangement links TRBV7-9 to TRBJ2-5; D ambiguous. The CDR3 is 13 residues long. Germline lookup yields CDR1 SEHNR and CDR2 FQNEAQ (reference sequence). Trimming cost V 3 bases and J 2 bases, with 7 bases left between them. Supplemented by reference TRBV7-9 and TRBJ2-5, the full variable domain reads DTGVSQNPRHKITKRGQNVTFRCDPISEHNRLYWYRQTLGQGPEFLTYFQNEAQLEKSRLLSDRFSAERPKGSFSTLEIQRTEQGDSAMYLCASSFLGQETQYFGPGTRLLVL.

This clone was found once. The chain links TRBV6-5 to TRBJ2-5; 8 bases line up with TRBD1. Losses at the gene ends were 7 bases for V and 5 bases for J; bases not matched to a gene: 9. This CDR3 spans 14 amino acids. Germline CDR1 reads MNHEY; CDR2 reads SVGAGI. CDR3 amino acids: CASTRQGMKETQYF. The CDR3 nucleotides are TGTGCCAGCACCCGACAGGGGATGAAGGAGACCCAGTACTTC.

The genes are TRBV10-3 and TRBJ2-3; 10 bases fit TRBD2. After removal of 4 bases from V and 3 bases from J, the junction contained 7 bases not matched to a gene. Germline CDR1 and CDR2: ENHRY and SYGVKD. The CDR3 extends over 16 amino acids. CDR3 DNA: TGTGCCATCAGTGGAACTAGCGGGATAGGGACAGATACGCAGTATTTT. Translated: CAISGTSGIGTDTQYF.

This sequence joins TRBV19 and TRBJ2-1; the match to TRBD2 covers 8 bases. Per germline, CDR1 LNHDA and CDR2 SQIVND (reference sequence). Trimming removed 3 bases from V and 5 bases from J; junction bases left unmatched: 3. The CDR3 extends over 14 amino acids. The CDR3 loop is CASSIRTSNNEQFF. CDR3 DNA: TGTGCCAGTAGTATTAGGACTAGCAACAATGAGCAGTTCTTC.

The chain carries TRBV3-1 (or the pseudogene TRBV3-2) and TRBJ1-3; no reliable D call. Per germline, CDR1 LGHDT and CDR2 YNNKEL (reference sequence). V shed 0 bases and J shed 0 bases, with 9 bases lying between them. This CDR3 is built from 16 residues. CDR3 protein: CASSQDPTNSGNTIYF. As DNA, the CDR3 is TGTGCCAGCAGCCAAGATCCAACAAACTCTGGAAACACCATATATTTT.

On this clone: The sample contains more than one DNA sequence encoding this CDR3. The rearrangement uses TRBV2 and TRBJ1-5; D perhaps matches TRBD1 (6 bases). Germline CDR1 reads SNHLY; CDR2 reads FYNNEI. This CDR3 contains 14 residues. V was trimmed by 8 bases and J by 1 base, leaving 12 bases between them. In nucleotides, the CDR3 is TGTGCCAGCCGAACAGGGCCAAGCAATCAGCCCCAGCATTTT. It codes for CASRTGPSNQPQHF.

The chain uses TRBV2 and TRBJ1-2; TRBD1 is a possible D gene (5 bases). Germline-derived CDR1 and CDR2 are SNHLY and FYNNEI. CDR3 length: 17 residues. The V end lost 4 bases, the J end lost 3 bases, and 21 bases lay between the germline ends. The CDR3 spells CASSGRRGQKSDYGYTF. DNA for the CDR3: TGTGCCAGCAGTGGTAGGAGGGGTCAAAAAAGTGACTATGGCTACACCTTC.

The chain has TRBV15 and TRBJ2-1; TRBD2 aligns across 7 bases. The CDR3 runs to 16 residues. Per germline, CDR1 LNHNV and CDR2 YYDKDF (reference sequence). The V gene end was trimmed by 0 bases and the J gene end by 4 bases; junction bases not matched to a gene: 6. The CDR3 nucleotides read TGTGCCACCAGCAGAGATATCAGCGGGGCGTACAATGAGCAGTTCTTC. It specifies CATSRDISGAYNEQFF.

The chain has TRBV7-8 and TRBJ1-2, with D uncertain. The CDR3 is 15 residues long. Per the germline V gene, CDR1 is SGHVS and CDR2 is FQNEAQ. Between the trimmed V and J ends, which lost 7 bases and 4 bases, there was a span of 19 bases. CDR3 region: CASTPRVTTGYGYTF. The CDR3, as DNA: TGTGCCAGCACCCCCCGGGTCACCACGGGCTATGGCTACACCTTC.